The 21 T cell receptor beta chains below were found in one sample sequenced in a study of blood T cell repertoires in COVID-19. Assay: immunoSEQ multiplex PCR; the TCRdb copy retains only in-frame clones and omits some. Of approximately 190,000 clones listed, approximately 91% are singletons. Sequencing was carried out using peripheral blood. These TCRs come from a man between 65 and 79 years old with active or convalescent COVID-19.

This chain connects TRBV11-2 to TRBJ2-3, with D perhaps TRBD1 (6 bases). This CDR3 is built from 16 residues. V lost 3 bases to trimming and J lost 6 bases, with 19 bases between them. Germline V gene data show CDR1 as SGHAT and CDR2 as FQNNGV. CDR3 nucleotide sequence: TGTGCCAGCAGCTTCCGACTGGACAGAGCAGTCGATACGCAGTATTTT. This encodes CASSFRLDRAVDTQYF.

The genes are TRBV19 and TRBJ2-2; TRBD1 might be the D (6 bases). Germline loops: CDR1 LNHDA, CDR2 SQIVND (reference sequence). Trimming removed 3 bases at V and 3 bases at J, with 11 bases between. CDR3 length: 15 residues. The CDR3 nucleotides are TGTGCCAGTAGTATGACAGGTCCGGACACCGGGGAGCTGTTTTTT. Translated: CASSMTGPDTGELFF.

This clone has a single count. The chain has TRBV7-2 and TRBJ2-5, with 7 positions matching TRBD2. CDR1 SGHTA and CDR2 FQGNSA come from the germline V gene. Trimming cost V 3 bases and J 2 bases; bases outside gene matches: 6. This CDR3 spans 15 amino acids. The CDR3 loop reads CASSLGRGPQETQYF. In DNA form, the CDR3 reads TGTGCCAGCAGCTTGGGGAGGGGCCCTCAAGAGACCCAGTACTTC.

The chain couples TRBV2 to TRBJ2-1, with 8 bases aligning to TRBD2. V lost 7 bases to trimming and J lost 4 bases; unmatched junction nucleotides: 9. CDR1 and CDR2 from the germline V gene are SNHLY and FYNNEI. The CDR3 is made up of 15 amino acids. The CDR3 bases are TGTGCCAGCAAGGTAGCGGGATACCCGTACAATGAGCAGTTCTTC. Translated: CASKVAGYPYNEQFF.

The rearrangement uses TRBV6-2 or TRBV6-3 and TRBJ2-2, with 10 bases fitting TRBD1. The CDR3 is made up of 16 amino acids. V shed 0 bases and J 5 bases; nucleotides not matched to a gene: 3. In germline, CDR1 is MNHEY, CDR2 SVGEGT. The CDR3 reads CASSYSRTGGTGELFF. For the CDR3, the DNA is TGTGCCAGCAGTTACTCGCGGACAGGGGGTACCGGGGAGCTGTTTTTT.

This clone was observed a handful of times. This chain links TRBV6-5 with TRBJ1-2; 7 bases are a match to TRBD1. The CDR3 has 14 amino acids. V lost 6 bases to trimming and J lost 4 bases; unmatched junction nucleotides: 8. Germline V CDR1 and CDR2: MNHEY, SVGAGI. Here the CDR3 DNA reads TGTGCCAGCAGCCGACAGGGTGGACGCTATGGCTACACCTTC. Amino acids: CASSRQGGRYGYTF.

CDR3 loop: CATSQWTEAFF. The CDR3 nucleotides read TGTGCCACCTCACAGTGGACTGAAGCTTTCTTT. The rearrangement links TRBV19 to TRBJ1-1; D ambiguous. Germline V gene sequence: CDR1 LNHDA, CDR2 SQIVND (reference sequence). Trimming pared 10 bases from V and 5 bases from J, leaving 11 bases between. The CDR3 is made up of 11 amino acids. Full variable domain (missing parts from reference TRBV19 and TRBJ1-1): DGGITQSPKYLFRKEGQNVTLSCEQNLNHDAMYWYRQDPGQGLRLIYYSQIVNDFQKGDIAEGYSVSREKKESFPLTVTSAQKNPTAFYLCATSQWTEAFFGQGTRLTVV.

The genes are TRBV30 and TRBJ1-5; TRBD1 might be the D (6 bases). Germline V gene data show CDR1 as GTSNPN and CDR2 as SVGIG (reference sequence). The CDR3 contains 15 residues. V was clipped by 3 bases and J by 2 bases, with 14 bases between them. The CDR3 nucleotides read TGTGCCTGGAGCGCCCAGGGGCAAGGCAATCAGCCCCAGCATTTT. Protein: CAWSAQGQGNQPQHF. Supplemented by reference TRBV30 and TRBJ1-5, the full variable domain reads SQTIHQWPATLVQPVGSPLSLECTVEGTSNPNLYWYRQAAGRGLQLLFYSVGIGQISSEVPQNLSASRPQDRQFILSSKKLLLSDSGFYLCAWSAQGQGNQPQHFGDGTRLSIL.

The chain combines TRBV5-1 with TRBJ2-3; D may be TRBD2 (7 bases). Germline values: CDR1 SGHRS, CDR2 YFSETQ. V was cut by 0 bases and J by 0 bases, with 14 bases left in between. CDR3 size: 17 residues. CDR3: CASSLAGAGASTDTQYF. The CDR3 DNA sequence: TGCGCCAGCAGCTTGGCCGGGGCGGGGGCTAGCACAGATACGCAGTATTTT. Variable domain in full (rest from reference TRBV5-1 and TRBJ2-3): KAGVTQTPRYLIKTRGQQVTLSCSPISGHRSVSWYQQTPGQGLQFLFEYFSETQRNKGNFPGRFSGRQFSNSRSEMNVSTLELGDSALYLCASSLAGAGASTDTQYFGPGTRLTVL.

This sequence joins TRBV27 and TRBJ1-1; no definite D call. This CDR3 has 14 amino acids. Looked up from germline, CDR1 is MNHEY and CDR2 is SMNVEV (reference sequence). Trimming took 4 bases from V and 5 from J, leaving 14 bases between them. CDR3 bases: TGTGCCAGCAGTTCCCCGGCGAGGGTTACTGAAGCTTTCTTT. Its protein product is CASSSPARVTEAFF.

The gene calls are TRBV3-1 (or the pseudogene TRBV3-2) and TRBJ2-7; 13 positions match TRBD2. The CDR3 consists of 15 residues. In germline, CDR1 is LGHDT, CDR2 YNNKEL (reference sequence). The J segment lost 10 bases and the V segment lost 5 bases, leaving 11 bases of the junction unmatched. The CDR3 DNA is TGTGCCAGCAGCTCCGGACTAGCGGGAGAGGGTACCCAGTACTTC. This gives the protein CASSSGLAGEGTQYF.

The chain recombines TRBV19 with TRBJ1-5, with TRBD1 matching over 10 bases. The CDR3 has 16 residues. Unmatched junction bases numbered 8, after V lost 5 bases and J lost 4 bases. The germline CDR1 and CDR2 sequences are LNHDA and SQIVND (reference sequence). The DNA of the CDR3 is TGTGCCAGTAGTCTATTTTGGACAGGGGGAAATCAGCCCCAGCATTTT. Amino acids: CASSLFWTGGNQPQHF.

This sequence joins TRBV7-9 and TRBJ1-6; D might be TRBD1 (6 bases). Germline loops: CDR1 SEHNR, CDR2 FQNEAQ (reference sequence). This CDR3 is built from 17 residues. Trimming stripped 4 bases from V and 0 bases from J, with 13 bases between. CDR3 nucleotide sequence: TGTGCCAGCAGCTCCTTCCAACAGGGCTCCTATAATTCACCCCTCCACTTT. It codes for CASSSFQQGSYNSPLHF.

The gene calls are TRBV29-1 and TRBJ1-4, with TRBD1 as a possible D gene (5 bases). The length of the CDR3 is 13 residues. Trimming pared 7 bases from V and 0 bases from J, leaving 9 bases between. The germline gives CDR1 SQVTM, CDR2 ANQGSEA. The CDR3 region is CSAVRATNEKLFF. The CDR3 coding sequence is TGCAGCGCCGTCAGGGCAACTAATGAAAAACTGTTTTTT.

The CDR3 bases are TGTGCCAGCAGCGCCACAGGGGGCAATCAGCCCCAGCATTTT. The encoded protein is CASSATGGNQPQHF. The chain uses TRBV9 and TRBJ1-5; 7 bases fit TRBD1. There are 14 residues in the CDR3. Germline V gene sequence: CDR1 SGDLS, CDR2 YYNGEE. Trimming at V came to 3 bases and at J to 2 bases, leaving 2 bases not matched to a gene. Full variable domain (remainder filled in from reference TRBV9 and TRBJ1-5): DSGVTQTPKHLITATGQRVTLRCSPRSGDLSVYWYQQSLDQGLQFLIQYYNGEERAKGNILERFSAQQFPDLHSELNLSSLELGDSALYFCASSATGGNQPQHFGDGTRLSIL.

The chain links TRBV18 to TRBJ2-1, with D perhaps matching TRBD2 (5 bases). Germline-derived CDR1 and CDR2 are KGHSH and LQKENI. The CDR3 is made up of 16 amino acids. V gave up 0 bases and J gave up 4 bases, with 13 bases separating them. CDR3 DNA sequence: TGTGCCAGCTCACCACCGCACAGCCTAGCTTACAATGAGCAGTTCTTC. It specifies CASSPPHSLAYNEQFF.

The chain recombines TRBV5-1 with TRBJ1-2; TRBD1 is a possible D gene (6 bases). V lost 4 bases and J lost 2, with 9 bases in between. The CDR3 contains 13 residues. Germline V gives CDR1 SGHRS, CDR2 YFSETQ. In DNA, the CDR3 is TGCGCCAGCAGCGGGGGACAAAACTATGGCTACACCTTC. Residues: CASSGGQNYGYTF.

This clone has a single count. V usage is TRBV4-1 and J usage is TRBJ2-5; D perhaps matches TRBD1 (6 bases). Germline CDR1 reads MGHRA; CDR2 reads YSYEKL. Trimming removed 4 bases at V and 2 bases at J, with 14 bases between. The CDR3 has 15 residues. The DNA of the CDR3 is TGCGCCAGCAGCCTTACAGGGAGTCGGCAAGAGACCCAGTACTTC. Residues: CASSLTGSRQETQYF.

The CDR3 DNA reads TGTGCCAGCAGCTTGTTACAGGATAGTCAGGATGGTTATTCACCCCTCCACTTT. Translated: CASSLLQDSQDGYSPLHF. This chain connects TRBV5-6 to TRBJ1-6; TRBD1 is a possible D gene (5 bases). The germline CDR1 and CDR2 sequences are SGHDT and YYEEEE. The CDR3 length is 18 residues. V gave up 1 base and J gave up 8 bases, with 22 bases separating them.

This sequence joins TRBV2 and TRBJ1-3, with TRBD1 identical over 10 bases. This CDR3 spans 15 amino acids. Germline values: CDR1 SNHLY, CDR2 FYNNEI. Germline trimming cut 8 bases from V and 3 bases from J; bases unmatched to any gene: 7. The CDR3, as DNA: TGTGCCAGCGGGGGACAGGGGTTTCTTGGAAACACCATATATTTT. This translates into CASGGQGFLGNTIYF.

This sequence joins TRBV29-1 and TRBJ2-1, with D perhaps TRBD1 (6 bases). The V gene lost 2 bases and the J gene lost 4 bases, with 9 bases spanning the gap. From germline, CDR1 is SQVTM and CDR2 ANQGSEA. The CDR3 consists of 13 residues. Here the CDR3 DNA reads TGCAGCGTTGAAAGGGACACTTACAATGAGCAGTTCTTC. Encoded protein: CSVERDTYNEQFF.